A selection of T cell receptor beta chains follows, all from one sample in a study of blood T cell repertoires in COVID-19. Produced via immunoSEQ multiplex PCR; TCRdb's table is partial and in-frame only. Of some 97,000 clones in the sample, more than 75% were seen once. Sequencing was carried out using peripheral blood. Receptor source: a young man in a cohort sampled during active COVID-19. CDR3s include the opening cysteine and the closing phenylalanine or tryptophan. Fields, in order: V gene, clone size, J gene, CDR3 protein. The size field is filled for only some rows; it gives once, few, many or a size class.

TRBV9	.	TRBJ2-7	CASRKPFIRTGKNEQYF
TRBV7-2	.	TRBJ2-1	CASSSTGGRYNEQFF
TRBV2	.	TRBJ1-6	CASSSGQGNNSPLHF
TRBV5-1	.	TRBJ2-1	CASATGGGIYNEQFF
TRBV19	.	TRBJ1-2	CASSMGQGAGYTF
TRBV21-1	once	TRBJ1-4	CASSKESARTLWTWTNEKLFF
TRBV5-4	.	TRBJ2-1	CASSLNPSGDNEQFF
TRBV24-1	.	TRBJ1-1	CATSDLTQPNTEAFF
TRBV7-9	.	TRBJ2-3	CASSPIAGRADTQYF
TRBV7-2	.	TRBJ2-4	CASSLVSTGGNIQYF
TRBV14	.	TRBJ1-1	CASSPGGRYTEAFF
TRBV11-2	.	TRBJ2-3	CASSLDALRSGGADTQYF
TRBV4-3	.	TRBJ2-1	CASSQDLRGSGNEQFF
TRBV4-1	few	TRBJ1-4	CASSQTTTNEKLFF
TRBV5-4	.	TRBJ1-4	CASSPAGGTNEKLFF
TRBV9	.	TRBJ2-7	CASSIPGGAYEQYF
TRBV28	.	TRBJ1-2	CASSLGGRLANYGYTF
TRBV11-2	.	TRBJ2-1	CASSQRDEQFF
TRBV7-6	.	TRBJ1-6	CASSWGTGPNSPLHF
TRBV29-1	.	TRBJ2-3	CSVKGGANTDTQYF
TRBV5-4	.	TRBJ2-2	CASSPGTGDRTGELFF
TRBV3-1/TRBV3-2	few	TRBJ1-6	CASSQTGRYSPLHF
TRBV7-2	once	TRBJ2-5	CASSLAVTQGETQYF
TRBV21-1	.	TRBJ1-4	CASSRQGRSTEKLFF
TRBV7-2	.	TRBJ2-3	CASSLGGGGGPTDTQYF
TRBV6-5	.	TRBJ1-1	CASSYRGEVTEAFF
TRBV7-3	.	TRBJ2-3	CASSLGLAGGRVSTDTQYF
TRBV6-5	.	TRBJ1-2	CASSYQGQGASSGYTF
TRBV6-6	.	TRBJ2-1	CASIGTGYNEQFF
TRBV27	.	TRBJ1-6	CASRPSQGFNSPLHF
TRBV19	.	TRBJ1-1	CATAPSRRGEAFF
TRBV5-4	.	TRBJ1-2	CASSADRGGGYTF
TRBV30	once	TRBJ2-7	CAWSDVQGPSYEQYF
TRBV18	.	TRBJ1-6	CASSPTTDHNSPLHF
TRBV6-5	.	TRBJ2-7	CASRPPGQGTYEQYF
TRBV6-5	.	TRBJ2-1	CASSPETSSYNEQFF
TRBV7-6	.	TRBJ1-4	CASSWDSPAEKLFF
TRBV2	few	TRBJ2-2	CASSDNTGELFF
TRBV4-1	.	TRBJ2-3	CASSQDLAGTTDTQYF
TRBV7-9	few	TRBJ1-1	CASIADSANTEAFF
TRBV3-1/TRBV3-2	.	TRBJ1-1	CASSQTGNTEAFF
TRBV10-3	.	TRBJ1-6	CAITSGENNSPLHF
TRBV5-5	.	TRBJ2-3	CASSLDGTTDTQYF
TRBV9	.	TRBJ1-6	CASSVAPGYNSPLHF
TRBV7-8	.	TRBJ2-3	CASSTLAGGRDTQYF
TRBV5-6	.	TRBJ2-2	CASSQEGTASNTGELFF
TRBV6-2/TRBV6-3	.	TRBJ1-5	CASSYPTGQGALNSNQPQHF
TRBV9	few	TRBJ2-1	CASSEGRGARNEQFF
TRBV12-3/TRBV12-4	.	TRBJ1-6	CASRAGSTLHF
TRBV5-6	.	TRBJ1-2	CASSLATGESPPGYTF
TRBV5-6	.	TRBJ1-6	CASSLERWVSPLHF
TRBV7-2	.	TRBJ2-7	CASSLNHRSGVRPYEQYF
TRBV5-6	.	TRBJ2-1	CASSLTTGALFYNEQFF
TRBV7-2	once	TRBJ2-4	CASSLGQKTDIQYF
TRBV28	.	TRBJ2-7	CASSQGGNEQYF